The clone carrying this T cell receptor beta chain was counted between two and nine times. This record comes from a study of shared clonotypes between healthy human individuals. Trimming stripped 6 bases from V and 0 bases from J, with 8 bases between. The germline V gene has CDR1 MNHNS and CDR2 SASEGT. The CDR3 is made up of 13 amino acids. Adult donors, all healthy and HIV-negative, had no recent acute infections or vaccinations. Each cell subset's genomic DNA was divided evenly among several immunoSEQ plates. Replicate PCRs from sorted subsets contained roughly 220 ng DNA, which is some 30,000 T cell genomes. Methods used by the authors: ImmunoSEQ yielded junction-only sequences lacking quality scores, so filtering differed. Measured with immunoSEQ multiplex PCR; TCRdb has only the in-frame clones, and not every one. V, J and clone size are those of that table, while D and trimming were read from the DNA. The sample gives millions of clones, 93% of which show up once; 0.35% to 0.45% is in the top ten.

The rearrangement joins TRBV6-1 to TRBJ1-1; TRBD1 is a possible D gene (6 bases). What was sequenced was naive CD4+ T cells from PBMCs. The subset is: CD45RA+ positively selected. This clonotype was obtained from a man younger than 35 in good health. Some clones in this sample may be carry-over from other donors' samples. The CDR3 DNA follows: TGTGCCAGCAGAGGACAGTTGAACACTGAAGCTTTCTTT. Translating it yields CASRGQLNTEAFF.